This entry lists 31 T cell receptor beta chains sequenced from one sample in a study of shared clonotypes between healthy human individuals. Method: immunoSEQ multiplex PCR; TCRdb's copy keeps in-frame clones and lacks some. The sample has over a million clones; about four fifths are singletons. Sequenced sample: memory CD4+ T cells from PBMCs. Subset meaning: CD45RA-negative fraction. The receptors originated from a man younger than 35 in good health. Some clones in this sample may be carry-over from other donors' samples.

The chain uses TRBV5-1 and TRBJ2-7, with D possibly TRBD1 on 5 matching bases. The CDR3 runs 14 residues. V was pared by 2 bases and J by 3 bases, with 12 bases between. Germline V lookup: CDR1 SGHRS, CDR2 YFSETQ. This CDR3 is CASSFSQGLYEQYF. The CDR3 DNA follows: TGCGCCAGCAGCTTCAGCCAGGGTCTCTACGAGCAGTACTTC.

CDR3 protein: CASSYAGTDTQYF. The CDR3 DNA reads as TGTGCCAGCAGTTACGCGGGGACAGATACGCAGTATTTT. V gene TRBV6-5 combines with J gene TRBJ2-3; possible D gene TRBD2, 6 bases. Germline V gene lookup returns CDR1 MNHEY and CDR2 SVGAGI. Trimming took 2 bases from V and 3 from J, leaving 6 bases between them. The CDR3 loop spans 13 amino acids.

This chain joins TRBV5-4 and TRBJ2-2; D is ambiguous. V was cut by 0 bases and J by 6 bases, with 6 bases left in between. The CDR3 is made up of 13 amino acids. Germline V CDR1 and CDR2: SGHNT, YYREEE (reference sequence). The CDR3 protein is CASSLGAAGELFF. The CDR3 coding sequence is TGTGCCAGCAGCTTGGGGGCGGCCGGGGAGCTGTTTTTT.

The V call is TRBV4-2, the J call TRBJ2-1; a possible D gene is TRBD1 (5 bases). Germline V gene lookup returns CDR1 LGHNA and CDR2 YNFKEQ. Deletions cut 1 base from V and 4 bases from J, with 17 bases between. The CDR3 spans 17 residues. The CDR3 bases are TGTGCCAGCAGCCAAGTCGGATGGGGCAGGGCTTACAATGAGCAGTTCTTC. Translation gives CASSQVGWGRAYNEQFF.

This rearrangement joins TRBV5-1 to TRBJ2-6; D call uncertain. Trimming removed 1 base at V and 4 bases at J, with 6 bases between. This CDR3 has 14 residues. Germline V gene lookup returns CDR1 SGHRS and CDR2 YFSETQ. The CDR3 sequence is CASSLPDGANVLTF. CDR3 nucleotide sequence: TGCGCCAGCAGCTTGCCTGACGGGGCCAACGTCCTGACTTTC.

V gene TRBV6-5 combines with J gene TRBJ2-5; 7 nucleotides agree with TRBD2. Unmatched junction bases numbered 10, after V lost 7 bases and J lost 5 bases. Germline V gives CDR1 MNHEY, CDR2 SVGAGI. The CDR3 length is 14 residues. As DNA, the CDR3 is TGTGCCAGCAAACCGCGGGGAGGGTGGGAGACCCAGTACTTC. This codes for CASKPRGGWETQYF.

This chain links TRBV7-6 with TRBJ1-4; no clear D gene. The CDR3 covers 14 residues. In germline, CDR1 is SGHVS, CDR2 FNYEAQ. V was cut by 3 bases and J by 8 bases, with 13 bases left in between. The CDR3 loop is CASSFRGESEKLFF. CDR3 DNA: TGTGCCAGCAGCTTTCGTGGTGAATCGGAAAAACTGTTTTTT. Drawing the rest from reference TRBV7-6 and TRBJ1-4, the complete variable domain is GAGVSQSPRYKVTKRGQDVALRCDPISGHVSLYWYRQALGQGPEFLTYFNYEAQQDKSGLPNDRFSAERPEGSISTLTIQRTEQRDSAMYRCASSFRGESEKLFFGSGTQLSVL.

The rearrangement links TRBV7-9 to TRBJ2-1, with D possibly matching TRBD1 (5 bases). CDR3 length: 14 residues. The V and J ends lost 6 bases and 2 bases respectively, with 11 bases between them. Germline V gene lookup returns CDR1 SEHNR and CDR2 FQNEAQ (reference sequence). CDR3 nucleotides: TGTGCCAGCAGTGAAATGGGGCCCTACAATGAGCAGTTCTTC. This sequence encodes CASSEMGPYNEQFF.

The chain joins TRBV2 to TRBJ2-2; TRBD2 matches at 10 bases. Germline V CDR1 and CDR2: SNHLY, FYNNEI. V shed 7 bases and J 1 base; nucleotides not matched to a gene: 3. The CDR3 has 15 residues. CDR3 nucleotides: TGTGCCAGCACGGGGACTAGCGAGAACACCGGGGAGCTGTTTTTT. Translated, it gives CASTGTSENTGELFF.

V gene TRBV11-2 combines with J gene TRBJ1-3; D perhaps matches TRBD1 (5 bases). The CDR3 is made up of 16 amino acids. CDR1 and CDR2 from the germline V gene are SGHAT and FQNNGV. V was trimmed by 7 bases and J by 0 bases, leaving 16 bases between them. The CDR3, as DNA: TGTGCCAGCATACTAGGCCGGGACCCCTCTGGAAACACCATATATTTT. It translates to CASILGRDPSGNTIYF.

The chain has TRBV27 and TRBJ2-5, with D possibly being TRBD1 or TRBD2 (5 bases each). Trimming took off 3 bases at V and 0 bases at J, with 11 bases between the two ends. CDR3 size: 15 residues. Germline values: CDR1 MNHEY, CDR2 SMNVEV (reference sequence). Here the CDR3 reads CASSFGATDQETQYF. The DNA for the CDR3 is TGTGCCAGCAGTTTCGGGGCGACGGACCAAGAGACCCAGTACTTC.

This chain joins TRBV7-2 and TRBJ2-7, with D perhaps TRBD2 (6 bases). This CDR3 region has 14 residues. Germline V gene lookup returns CDR1 SGHTA and CDR2 FQGNSA. The germline V and J ends were trimmed by 1 base and 4 bases, with 11 bases remaining between them. CDR3 nucleotides: TGTGCCAGCAGCTTAGTGGGGGGAGGATACGAGCAGTACTTC. It yields the protein CASSLVGGGYEQYF.

This clone has ten or more counts. The chain recombines TRBV7-2 with TRBJ2-7; no firm D call. This CDR3 is 10 amino acids long. V lost 2 bases to trimming and J lost 9 bases, with 5 bases between them. Germline V gives CDR1 SGHTA, CDR2 FQGNSA. The CDR3 here is CASSLRAQYF. CDR3 DNA sequence: TGTGCCAGCAGCTTAAGGGCGCAGTACTTC.

V usage is TRBV27 and J usage is TRBJ2-2; 12 bases map to TRBD2. With V trimmed by 1 base and J by 13 bases, 4 bases remained unmatched. This CDR3 contains 14 residues. Germline assignment: CDR1 MNHEY and CDR2 SMNVEV (reference sequence). CDR3 region: CASSLLASGRGLFF. DNA for the CDR3: TGTGCCAGCAGTTTATTGGCTAGCGGGAGGGGGCTGTTTTTT.

V and J are TRBV5-1 and TRBJ2-2; unclear D gene. Germline V gene lookup returns CDR1 SGHRS and CDR2 YFSETQ. V lost 5 bases and J 0 bases, leaving 14 bases between the germline ends. The CDR3 contains 16 residues. The CDR3, as DNA: TGCGCCAGCAGTCCCCGGCCTGCTGCGAACACCGGGGAGCTGTTTTTT. Encoded protein: CASSPRPAANTGELFF.

The chain uses TRBV5-1 and TRBJ1-2, with D unresolved. This CDR3 contains 13 residues. Between the trimmed V and J ends, which lost 3 bases and 2 bases, there was a span of 8 bases. Germline assignment: CDR1 SGHRS and CDR2 YFSETQ. Written as DNA, the CDR3 is TGCGCCAGCAGCTCGGCAGGAAACTATGGCTACACCTTC. Translation: CASSSAGNYGYTF.

In this sample, this clone turned up once. V gene TRBV10-3 combines with J gene TRBJ2-3, with 7 bases lining up with TRBD2. The CDR3 contains 13 residues. CDR1 and CDR2 from the germline V gene are ENHRY and SYGVKD. With 10 bases clipped from V and 4 bases from J, the junction kept 8 bases outside the gene matches. The CDR3 nucleotides are TGTGCCACCGAAGGCGCGGGAGCAGATACGCAGTATTTT. As protein: CATEGAGADTQYF.

The J gene is TRBJ1-4, the V gene TRBV5-4; TRBD1 is a possible D gene (5 bases). Trimming pared 4 bases from V and 0 bases from J, leaving 16 bases between. The CDR3 runs to 17 residues. Per the germline V gene, CDR1 is SGHNT and CDR2 is YYREEE (reference sequence). The CDR3 loop reads CASSPVGGIATNEKLFF. CDR3 nucleotides: TGTGCCAGCAGCCCGGTTGGGGGGATTGCAACTAATGAAAAACTGTTTTTT.

With regard to this clone: Given a much more abundant clone one base away, this may be a read error. Other DNA sequences in this specimen translate into the identical CDR3. The chain couples TRBV5-4 to TRBJ1-1; D perhaps matches TRBD1 (5 bases). This CDR3 spans 14 amino acids. CDR1 and CDR2 (germline): SGHNT, YYREEE (reference sequence). Here the CDR3 reads CASRVGGSNTEAFF. CDR3 DNA sequence: TGTGCCAGCCGAGTGGGGGGATCTAACACTGAAGCCTTCTTT.

The chain has TRBV7-8 and TRBJ2-3, with D possibly being TRBD2 (5 bases). The germline CDR1 and CDR2 sequences are SGHVS and FQNEAQ. V was clipped by 1 base and J by 6 bases, with 17 bases between them. The CDR3 length is 16 residues. The CDR3 bases are TGTGCCAGCAGCTTAGACCCCCGGGGTTACTCTGATACGCAGTATTTT. Amino acids: CASSLDPRGYSDTQYF.

CDR3 in DNA: TGTGCCAGCAGCCCAATGGGGGGGGAGGAAGCTTTCTTT. Its protein is CASSPMGGEEAFF. The chain is built from TRBV7-9 and TRBJ1-1; D is perhaps TRBD1 (5 bases). Germline-derived CDR1 and CDR2 are SEHNR and FQNEAQ (reference sequence). This CDR3 comprises 13 residues. Trimming cost V 5 bases and J 8 bases, with 15 bases left between them. Full variable domain (remainder filled in from reference TRBV7-9 and TRBJ1-1): DTGVSQNPRHKITKRGQNVTFRCDPISEHNRLYWYRQTLGQGPEFLTYFQNEAQLEKSRLLSDRFSAERPKGSFSTLEIQRTEQGDSAMYLCASSPMGGEEAFFGQGTRLTVV.

This sequence joins TRBV5-4 and TRBJ1-2, with D possibly being TRBD1 (6 bases). V shed 7 bases and J shed 3 bases, with 13 bases lying between them. The CDR3 runs 13 residues. Germline CDR1 and CDR2: SGHNT and YYREEE (reference sequence). CDR3 nucleotides: TGTGCCAGCCGCTCACAGGGAGACTATGGCTACACCTTC. Protein product: CASRSQGDYGYTF.

This chain uses TRBV29-1 with TRBJ1-2, with unresolved D. Between the trimmed V and J ends, which lost 1 base and 4 bases, there was a span of 13 bases. The CDR3 extends over 14 amino acids. Germline V gene sequence: CDR1 SQVTM, CDR2 ANQGSEA. The CDR3, as DNA: TGCAGCGTTGAAGTTGGTGTAGGGCTCTATGGCTACACCTTC. Residues: CSVEVGVGLYGYTF.

The CDR3 here is CASSQRRVDIQYF. Written as DNA, the CDR3 is TGCGCCAGCAGCCAACGGCGGGTAGACATTCAGTACTTC. This chain uses TRBV4-1 with TRBJ2-4, with D maybe TRBD2 (5 bases). Trimming stripped 2 bases from V and 8 bases from J, with 10 bases between. The CDR3 extends over 13 amino acids. The germline CDR1 and CDR2 sequences are MGHRA and YSYEKL.

This clone occurred many times. The chain employs TRBV7-3 and TRBJ2-5, with 11 nucleotides matching TRBD2. The CDR3 runs to 17 residues. CDR1 is SGHTA, CDR2 FQGTGA, per germline. With V trimmed by 1 base and J by 0 bases, 4 bases remained unmatched. CDR3 loop: CASSLNETSGDQETQYF. Written as DNA, the CDR3 is TGTGCCAGCAGCTTAAACGAGACTAGCGGGGACCAAGAGACCCAGTACTTC.

This clone was seen once. J is TRBJ2-5 and V is TRBV7-3, with 9 nucleotides matching TRBD1. Germline V gene lookup returns CDR1 SGHTA and CDR2 FQGTGA. This CDR3 region has 16 residues. The J segment lost 4 bases and the V segment lost 5 bases, leaving 11 bases of the junction unmatched. CDR3 nucleotides: TGTGCCAGCAGCCGTACAGGGGGCCTCGGGGGAGAGACCCAGTACTTC. This sequence encodes CASSRTGGLGGETQYF.

The sample holds one count of this clone. The chain combines TRBV30 with TRBJ1-2; D possibly corresponds to TRBD1 (5 bases). Looked up from germline, CDR1 is GTSNPN and CDR2 is SVGIG (reference sequence). The CDR3 extends over 13 amino acids. The V end lost 3 bases, the J end lost 9 bases, and 17 bases lay between the germline ends. The chain's CDR3 is CAWRGGPSDSYTF. The CDR3 DNA is TGTGCCTGGAGGGGGGGACCGTCTGATAGCTACACCTTC.

This clone has just a few counts. This sample also contains other DNA sequences that code for the same CDR3. The chain uses TRBV28 and TRBJ2-3; 11 bases fit TRBD2. The V gene's germline CDR1 is MDHEN and CDR2 SYDVKM. This CDR3 comprises 16 residues. V was clipped by 4 bases and J by 1 base; unmatched bases: 4. This CDR3 is CASSSLAGVGTDTQYF. The DNA of the CDR3 is TGTGCCAGCAGTTCACTAGCGGGGGTGGGCACAGATACGCAGTATTTT.

This rearrangement joins TRBV7-2 to TRBJ2-5, with D unclear. The DNA end lines up better with TRBJ2-7; the J call may be wrong. CDR1 SGHTA and CDR2 FQGNSA come from the germline V gene. The CDR3 runs to 15 residues. Here the CDR3 reads CASSLGFQAAYEQYF. The CDR3 DNA reads TGTGCCAGCAGCTTAGGGTTTCAGGCCGCCTACGAGCAGTACTTC.

This chain links TRBV7-9 with TRBJ2-7; TRBD1 or TRBD2 may be the D gene (5 bases each). CDR3 length: 15 amino acids. With 5 bases removed from V and 1 base from J, the gap between germline ends came to 15 bases. CDR1 and CDR2 (germline): SEHNR, FQNEAQ (reference sequence). The CDR3 loop reads CASSPLAGPSYEQYF. The DNA for the CDR3 is TGTGCCAGCAGCCCCCTAGCAGGGCCATCCTACGAGCAGTACTTC.

The chain links TRBV29-1 to TRBJ2-1; 12 bases fit TRBD2. Germline values: CDR1 SQVTM, CDR2 ANQGSEA. This CDR3 has 13 residues. V dropped 6 bases and J dropped 10; count of bases not matched to a gene: 7. The CDR3, as DNA: TGCAGCGTGAAACGACTAGCGGGAGAGGAGCAGTTCTTC. Translating gives CSVKRLAGEEQFF.